This TCR beta chain was identified during a study of T-cell memory formation after mild COVID-19. Via MiXCR, TCRdb re-called the 5' RACE reads, giving one row per CDR3 protein. Of hundreds of thousands of distinct CDR3 sequences listed, under 20% are singletons. This clonotype has a handful of counts. The CDR3 extends over 20 amino acids. CDR1 is SGHTA, CDR2 FQGNSA, per germline. Trimming cost V 5 bases and J 0 bases; bases outside gene matches: 14. Sequencing used PBMCs or a T cell subset sorted from them (not recorded which). The receptor comes from an adult woman who had mild COVID-19 (a few samples of this study predate the infection). Cell type and time point are not known. This chain uses TRBV7-2 with TRBJ2-3; 13 nucleotides agree with TRBD2. The CDR3 sequence is CASSTGTSGTFLGSTDTQYF. Here the CDR3 DNA reads TGTGCCAGCAGCACCGGGACTAGCGGGACCTTCCTCGGAAGCACAGATACGCAGTATTTT.